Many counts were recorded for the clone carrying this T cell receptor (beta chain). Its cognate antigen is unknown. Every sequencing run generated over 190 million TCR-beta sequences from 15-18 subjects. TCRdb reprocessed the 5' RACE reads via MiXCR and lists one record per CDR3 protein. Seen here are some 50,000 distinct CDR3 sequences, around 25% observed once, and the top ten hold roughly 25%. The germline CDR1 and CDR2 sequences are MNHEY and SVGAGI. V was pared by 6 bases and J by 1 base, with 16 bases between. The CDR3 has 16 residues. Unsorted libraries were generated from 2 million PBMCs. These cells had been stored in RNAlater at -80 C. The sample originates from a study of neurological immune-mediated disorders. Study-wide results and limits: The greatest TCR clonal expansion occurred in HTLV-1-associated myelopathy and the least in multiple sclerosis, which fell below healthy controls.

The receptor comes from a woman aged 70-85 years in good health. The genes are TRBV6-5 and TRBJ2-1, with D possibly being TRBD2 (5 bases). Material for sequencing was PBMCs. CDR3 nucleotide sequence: TGTGCCAGCAGCTCCCACAGCGGCCAATCCTACAATGAGCAGTTCTTC. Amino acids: CASSSHSGQSYNEQFF.